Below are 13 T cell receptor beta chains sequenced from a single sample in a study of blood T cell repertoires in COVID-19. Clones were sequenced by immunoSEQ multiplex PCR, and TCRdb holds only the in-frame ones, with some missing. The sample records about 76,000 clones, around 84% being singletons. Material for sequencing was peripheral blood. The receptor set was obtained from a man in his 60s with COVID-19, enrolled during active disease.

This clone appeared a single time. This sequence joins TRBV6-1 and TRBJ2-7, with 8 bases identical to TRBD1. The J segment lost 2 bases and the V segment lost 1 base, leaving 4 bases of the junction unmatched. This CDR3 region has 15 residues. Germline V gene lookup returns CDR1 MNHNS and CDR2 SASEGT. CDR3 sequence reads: CASSEVGQGAYEQYF. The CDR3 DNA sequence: TGTGCCAGCAGTGAAGTTGGACAGGGTGCCTACGAGCAGTACTTC.

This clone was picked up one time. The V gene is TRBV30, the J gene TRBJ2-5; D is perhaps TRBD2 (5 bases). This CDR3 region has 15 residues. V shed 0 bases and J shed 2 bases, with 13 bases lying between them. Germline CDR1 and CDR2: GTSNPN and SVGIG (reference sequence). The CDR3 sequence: CAWSVLGRPQETQYF. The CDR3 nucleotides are TGTGCCTGGAGTGTACTAGGACGCCCTCAAGAGACCCAGTACTTC.

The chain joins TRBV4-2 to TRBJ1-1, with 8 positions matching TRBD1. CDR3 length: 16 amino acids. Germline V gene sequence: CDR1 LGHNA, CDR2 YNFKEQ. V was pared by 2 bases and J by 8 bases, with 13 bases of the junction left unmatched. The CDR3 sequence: CASSQFIGQGVQEAFF. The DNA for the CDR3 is TGTGCCAGCAGCCAATTCATTGGACAGGGAGTTCAGGAAGCTTTCTTT.

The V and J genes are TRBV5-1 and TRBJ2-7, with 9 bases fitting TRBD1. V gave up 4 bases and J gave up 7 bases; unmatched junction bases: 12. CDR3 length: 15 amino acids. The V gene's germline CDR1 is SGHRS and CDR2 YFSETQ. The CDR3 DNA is TGCGCCAGCAGCGAGCCCTGGGACAGGGAGAAGGAGCAGTACTTC. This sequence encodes CASSEPWDREKEQYF.

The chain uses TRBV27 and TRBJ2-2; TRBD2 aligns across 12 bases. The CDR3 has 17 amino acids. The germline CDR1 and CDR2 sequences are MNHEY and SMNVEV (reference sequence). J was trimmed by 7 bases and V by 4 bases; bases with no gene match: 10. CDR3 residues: CASSSPSGRGLGGELFF. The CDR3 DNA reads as TGTGCCAGCAGTTCACCTAGCGGGAGGGGTCTTGGCGGGGAGCTGTTTTTT.

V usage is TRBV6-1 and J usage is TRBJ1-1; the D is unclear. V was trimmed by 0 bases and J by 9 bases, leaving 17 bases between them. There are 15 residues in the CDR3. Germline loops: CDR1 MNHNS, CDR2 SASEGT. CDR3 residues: CASSEANLERVQAFF. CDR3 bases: TGTGCCAGCAGTGAAGCGAATCTGGAGCGGGTGCAAGCTTTCTTT.

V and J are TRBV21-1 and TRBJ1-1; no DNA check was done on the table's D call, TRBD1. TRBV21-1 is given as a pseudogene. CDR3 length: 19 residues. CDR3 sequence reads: CASSKKGPEGQKMNTEAFF. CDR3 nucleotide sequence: TGTGCCAGCAGCAAAAAAGGACCTGAGGGACAGAAGATGAACACTGAAGCTTTCTTT.

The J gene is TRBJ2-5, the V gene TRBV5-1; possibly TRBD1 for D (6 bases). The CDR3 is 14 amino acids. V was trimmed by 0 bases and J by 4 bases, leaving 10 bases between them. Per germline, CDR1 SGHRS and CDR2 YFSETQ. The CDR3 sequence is CASSLAEGGETQYF. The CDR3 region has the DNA TGCGCCAGCAGCTTGGCCGAAGGGGGAGAGACCCAGTACTTC.

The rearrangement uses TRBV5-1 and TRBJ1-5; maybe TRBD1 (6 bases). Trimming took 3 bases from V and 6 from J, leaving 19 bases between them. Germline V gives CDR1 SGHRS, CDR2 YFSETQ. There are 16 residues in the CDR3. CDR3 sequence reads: CASSWGPVGRGQPQHF. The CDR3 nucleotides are TGCGCCAGCAGCTGGGGGCCTGTAGGGCGAGGTCAGCCCCAGCATTTT.

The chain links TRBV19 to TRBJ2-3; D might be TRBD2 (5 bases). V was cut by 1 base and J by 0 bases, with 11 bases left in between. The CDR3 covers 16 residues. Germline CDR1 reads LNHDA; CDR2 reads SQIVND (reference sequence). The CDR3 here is CASSIGAAGSTDTQYF. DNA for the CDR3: TGTGCCAGTAGTATAGGGGCGGCGGGTAGCACAGATACGCAGTATTTT.

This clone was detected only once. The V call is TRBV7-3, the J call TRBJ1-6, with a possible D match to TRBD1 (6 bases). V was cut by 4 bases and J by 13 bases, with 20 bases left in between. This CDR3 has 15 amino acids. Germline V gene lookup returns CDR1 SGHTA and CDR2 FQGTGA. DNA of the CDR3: TGTGCCAGCAGCTCTCAGGGGCTCTCCTTCTCTCCCCTCCACTTT. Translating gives CASSSQGLSFSPLHF.

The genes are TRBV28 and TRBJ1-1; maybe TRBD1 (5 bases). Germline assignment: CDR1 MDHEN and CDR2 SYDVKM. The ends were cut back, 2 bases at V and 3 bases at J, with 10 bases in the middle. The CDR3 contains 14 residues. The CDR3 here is CASSLTQGDTEAFF. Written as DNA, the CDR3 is TGTGCCAGCAGTTTAACCCAGGGCGACACTGAAGCTTTCTTT.

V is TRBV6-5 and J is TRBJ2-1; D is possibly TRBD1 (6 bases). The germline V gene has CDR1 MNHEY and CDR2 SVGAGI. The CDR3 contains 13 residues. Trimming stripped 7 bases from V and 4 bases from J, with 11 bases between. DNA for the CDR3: TGTGCCAGCAATCAGGACAGTTACAATGAGCAGTTCTTC. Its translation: CASNQDSYNEQFF.